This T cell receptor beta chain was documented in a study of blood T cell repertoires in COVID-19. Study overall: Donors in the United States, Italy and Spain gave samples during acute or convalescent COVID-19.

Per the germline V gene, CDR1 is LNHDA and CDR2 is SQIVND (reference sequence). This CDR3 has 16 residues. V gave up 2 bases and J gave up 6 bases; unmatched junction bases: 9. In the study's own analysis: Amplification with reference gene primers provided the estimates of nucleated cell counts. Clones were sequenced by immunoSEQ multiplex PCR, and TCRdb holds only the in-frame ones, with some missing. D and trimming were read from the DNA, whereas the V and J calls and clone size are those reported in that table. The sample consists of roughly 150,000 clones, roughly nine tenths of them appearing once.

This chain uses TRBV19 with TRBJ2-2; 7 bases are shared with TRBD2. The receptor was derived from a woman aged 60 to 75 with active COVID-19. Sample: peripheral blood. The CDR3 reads CASSIFGSGTAGELFF. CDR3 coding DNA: TGTGCCAGTAGTATATTCGGGAGCGGGACGGCCGGGGAGCTGTTTTTT.